This T cell receptor beta chain was retrieved from a study of regulatory T cells in long-lasting Graves disease. TCR beta libraries were built with iRepertoire HTBI primers and Arm-PCR of CDR3 regions. From the multiplex PCR reads, TCRdb called clonotypes with MiXCR, one entry per CDR3 protein. The sample lists approximately 490,000 distinct CDR3 sequences; 15% to 20% were seen once. Time point of the sample: newly diagnosed GD, antithyroid drugs for less than 3 months. With RNA extracted from PBMCs as input, the TCR library was made. The data also belong to a second study, concerning T cells in Graves' hyperthyroidism and ophthalmopathy.

The source is a middle-aged man with Graves disease. This specimen consisted of peripheral blood mononuclear cells (PBMCs), obtained at new diagnosis, from a patient treated with antithyroid drugs.

The CDR3 loop reads CASSLELAGGLRTDTQYF. Written as DNA, the CDR3 is TGTGCCAGCAGCTTGGAGCTAGCGGGAGGACTACGCACAGATACGCAGTATTTT. The rearrangement joins TRBV5-4 to TRBJ2-3; 11 bases line up with TRBD2. The junction had 7 bases not matched to a gene; V was cut back by 0 bases and J by 1 base. The CDR3 runs 18 residues. CDR1 SGHNT and CDR2 YYREEE come from the germline V gene (reference sequence).